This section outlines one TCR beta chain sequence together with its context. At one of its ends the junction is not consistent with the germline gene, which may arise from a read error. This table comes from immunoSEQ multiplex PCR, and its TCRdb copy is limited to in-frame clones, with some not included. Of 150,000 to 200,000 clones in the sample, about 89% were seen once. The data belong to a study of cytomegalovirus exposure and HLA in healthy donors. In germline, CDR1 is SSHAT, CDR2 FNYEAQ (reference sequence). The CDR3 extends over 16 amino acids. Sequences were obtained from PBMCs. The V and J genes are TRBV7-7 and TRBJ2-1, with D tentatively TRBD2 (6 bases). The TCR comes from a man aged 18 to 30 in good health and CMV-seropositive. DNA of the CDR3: TGTGCTAGCAGCTTATCCGCGGGGCACTCCTACAATGAGCAGTTCTTC. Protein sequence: CASSLSAGHSYNEQFF.